This entry describes one T cell receptor (beta chain). This clone's antigen is unknown. No per-base quality is available; no much larger clone lies one base away. The CDR3 contains 14 residues, cysteine and phenylalanine counted. The CDR3 DNA has 42 bases and is translated from base 1. The V and J ends are trimmed by 7 bases and 0 bases, leaving 9 bases between them. CDR1 SNHLY and CDR2 FYNNEI are derived from the germline V gene. Whole blood was collected in K2EDTA tubes by collaborating institutions according to the institutions' own protocols. For TCRbeta analysis, collaborators shipped samples in one of three forms: frozen whole blood, isolated PBMCs, or DNA extracted from either of those sample types. The data are from a study of blood T cell repertoires in COVID-19 (dated by TCRdb to between 2020 and 2021). A note on the overall study: The collaborator samples originated in the United States, Italy and Spain and spanned the acute and convalescent phases of COVID-19. The prospective study material was composed of cDNA or gDNA derived from T cells, B-cell-depleted T cells, or PBMCs. The dataset comprised deeply sampled blood TCRbeta repertoires from subjects exposed to, actively infected with, or recovered from COVID-19. The repertoires were released in a freely available public database intended as a resource for research on the immune response to SARS-CoV-2. The samples were drawn from two sources: the first 160 participants of the ongoing ImmuneRACE study, and 1,254 subjects contributed by 6 global collaborators. Sample metadata almost always included a de-identified subject ID, COVID-19 status, age in years and sex. Where HLA class I and class II types were available, the types were taken from metadata supplied by the sample provider, not from assay-based typing.

The immunoSEQ Assay, a bias-controlled multiplex PCR, was used to amplify TCRbeta CDR3 regions from genomic DNA. On the study's bioinformatics: Nucleated cell counts per sample were estimated from amplification of reference gene primers within the assay. To quantify the absolute abundance of each unique TCRbeta CDR3 rearrangement, sequence reads were collapsed and filtered. Productive Simpson clonality was computed per sample as the square root of Simpson's diversity index over productive rearrangements. TCRdb retrieved this table from immuneACCESS and kept in-frame rearrangements only. Not all clones are present; in checked studies, unresolved V genes account for under half, and no reason is known for the remainder. V, J and clone size reflect that table, while D and trimming were determined from the DNA. The sample yields about 310,000 clones; around nine tenths were counted once. 1% of the sample is held by the ten biggest clonotypes.

Here is what the overall study found, with its caveats: The quantity of clinical and demographic metadata differed by source and by participant and was supplied without curation.

The sequence was collected from a man in his fifties with active or convalescent COVID-19. The sequenced material came from peripheral blood. The sequence links TRBV2 to TRBJ1-4; no D gene call is confident. Here the CDR3 is given as CASKRSTTNEKLFF. The DNA sequence is TGTGCCAGCAAAAGGAGCACAACTAATGAAAAACTGTTTTTT.